Given below is one TCR beta chain in context. The germline V and J ends were trimmed by 1 base and 0 bases, with 12 bases remaining between them. In germline, CDR1 is SGHVS, CDR2 FQNEAQ. The length of the CDR3 is 16 residues. The source of the sample is a study of T-cell reconstitution after alpha-beta-depleted transplantation in children. Unique molecular identifiers were used in preparing the TCRbeta library. MiXCR was run by TCRdb on the PCR reads, yielding one entry per CDR3 protein. The sample includes more than 500,000 distinct CDR3 sequences, 9.5% to 12% of them seen just once. The sample consisted of PBMCs, mostly from graft donor cells, taken 180 days after TCRalphabeta/CD19-depleted stem cell transplant. This chain joins TRBV7-8 and TRBJ2-5; the D gene is possibly TRBD1 (5 bases). The sequence was collected from a female patient aged 2 to 10 who had a stem cell transplant for aplastic anemia, so the T cells may come from the graft donor. The CDR3 spells CASSLGQWVYQETQYF. CDR3 in DNA: TGTGCCAGCAGCTTAGGACAGTGGGTTTACCAAGAGACCCAGTACTTC.